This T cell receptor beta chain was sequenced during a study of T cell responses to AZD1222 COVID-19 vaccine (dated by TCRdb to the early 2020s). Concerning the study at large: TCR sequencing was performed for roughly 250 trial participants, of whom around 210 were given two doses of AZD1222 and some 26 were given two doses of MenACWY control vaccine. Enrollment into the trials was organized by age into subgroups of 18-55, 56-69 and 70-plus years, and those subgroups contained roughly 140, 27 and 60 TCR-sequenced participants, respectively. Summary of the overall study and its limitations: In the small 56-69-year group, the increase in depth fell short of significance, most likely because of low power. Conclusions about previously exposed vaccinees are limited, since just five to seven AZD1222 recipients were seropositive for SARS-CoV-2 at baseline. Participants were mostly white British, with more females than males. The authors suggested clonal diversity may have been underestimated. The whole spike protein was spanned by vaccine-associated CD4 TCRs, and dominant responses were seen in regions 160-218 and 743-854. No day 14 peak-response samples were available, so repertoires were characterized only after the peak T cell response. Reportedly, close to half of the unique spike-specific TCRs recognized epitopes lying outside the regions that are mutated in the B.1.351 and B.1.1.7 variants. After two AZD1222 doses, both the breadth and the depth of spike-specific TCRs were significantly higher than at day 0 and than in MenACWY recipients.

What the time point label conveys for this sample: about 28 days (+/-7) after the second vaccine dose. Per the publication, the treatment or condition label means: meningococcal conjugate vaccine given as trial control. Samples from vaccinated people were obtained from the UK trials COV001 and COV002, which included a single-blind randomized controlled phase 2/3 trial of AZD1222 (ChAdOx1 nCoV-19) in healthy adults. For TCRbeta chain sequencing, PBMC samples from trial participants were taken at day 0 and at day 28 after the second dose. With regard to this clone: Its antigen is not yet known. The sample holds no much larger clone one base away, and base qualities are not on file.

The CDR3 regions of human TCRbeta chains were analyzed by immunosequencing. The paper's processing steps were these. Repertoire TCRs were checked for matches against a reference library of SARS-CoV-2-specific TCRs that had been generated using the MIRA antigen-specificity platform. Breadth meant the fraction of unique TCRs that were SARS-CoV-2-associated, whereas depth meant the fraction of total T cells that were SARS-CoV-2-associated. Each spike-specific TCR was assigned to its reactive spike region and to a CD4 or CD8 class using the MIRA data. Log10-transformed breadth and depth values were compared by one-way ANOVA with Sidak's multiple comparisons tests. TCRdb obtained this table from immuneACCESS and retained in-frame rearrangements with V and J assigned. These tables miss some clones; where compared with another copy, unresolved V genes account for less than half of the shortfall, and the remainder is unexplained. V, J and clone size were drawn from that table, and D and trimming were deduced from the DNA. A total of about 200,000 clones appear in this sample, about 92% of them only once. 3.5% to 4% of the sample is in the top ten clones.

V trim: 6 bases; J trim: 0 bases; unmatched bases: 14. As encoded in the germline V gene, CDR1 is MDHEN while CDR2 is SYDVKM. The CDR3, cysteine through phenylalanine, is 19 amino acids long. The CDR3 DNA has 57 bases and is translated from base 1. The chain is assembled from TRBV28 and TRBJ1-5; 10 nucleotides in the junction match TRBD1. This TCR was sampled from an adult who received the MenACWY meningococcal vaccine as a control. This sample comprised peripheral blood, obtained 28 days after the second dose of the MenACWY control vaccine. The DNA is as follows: TGTGCCAGCAGGGAGAGGGACAGGGGATGGCTATATAGCAATCAGCCCCAGCATTTT. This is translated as CASRERDRGWLYSNQPQHF.